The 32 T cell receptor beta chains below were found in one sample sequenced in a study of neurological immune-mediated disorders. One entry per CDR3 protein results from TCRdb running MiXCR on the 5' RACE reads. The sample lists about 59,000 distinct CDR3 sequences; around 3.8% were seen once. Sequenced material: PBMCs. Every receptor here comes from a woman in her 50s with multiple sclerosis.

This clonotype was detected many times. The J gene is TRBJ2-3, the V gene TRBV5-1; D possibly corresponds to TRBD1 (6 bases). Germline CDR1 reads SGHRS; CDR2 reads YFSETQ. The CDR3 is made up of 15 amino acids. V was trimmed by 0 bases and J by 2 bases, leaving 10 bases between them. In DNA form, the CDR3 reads TGCGCCAGCAGCTTGGAGGGGACAACCACAGATACGCAGTATTTT. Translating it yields CASSLEGTTTDTQYF. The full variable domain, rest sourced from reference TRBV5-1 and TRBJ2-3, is KAGVTQTPRYLIKTRGQQVTLSCSPISGHRSVSWYQQTPGQGLQFLFEYFSETQRNKGNFPGRFSGRQFSNSRSEMNVSTLELGDSALYLCASSLEGTTTDTQYFGPGTRLTVL.

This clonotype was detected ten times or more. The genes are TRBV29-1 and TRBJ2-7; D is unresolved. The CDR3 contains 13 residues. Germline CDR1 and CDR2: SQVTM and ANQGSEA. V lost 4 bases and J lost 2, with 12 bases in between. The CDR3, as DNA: TGCAGCGTTGTAGGGCAACTAACCTACGAGCAGTACTTC. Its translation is CSVVGQLTYEQYF.

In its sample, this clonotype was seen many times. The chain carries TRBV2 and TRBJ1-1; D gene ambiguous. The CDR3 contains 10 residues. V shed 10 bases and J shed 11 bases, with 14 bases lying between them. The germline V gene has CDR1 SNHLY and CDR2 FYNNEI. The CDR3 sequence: CAKTNGNAFF. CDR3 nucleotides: TGTGCCAAAACTAACGGGAACGCTTTCTTT.

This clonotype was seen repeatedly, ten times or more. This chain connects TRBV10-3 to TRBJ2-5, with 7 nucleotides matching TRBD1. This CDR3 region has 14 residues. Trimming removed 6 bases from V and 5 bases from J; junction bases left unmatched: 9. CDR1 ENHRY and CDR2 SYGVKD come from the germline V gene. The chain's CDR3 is CAISRTGAEETQYF. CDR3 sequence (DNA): TGTGCCATCAGCAGGACAGGAGCGGAGGAGACCCAGTACTTC.

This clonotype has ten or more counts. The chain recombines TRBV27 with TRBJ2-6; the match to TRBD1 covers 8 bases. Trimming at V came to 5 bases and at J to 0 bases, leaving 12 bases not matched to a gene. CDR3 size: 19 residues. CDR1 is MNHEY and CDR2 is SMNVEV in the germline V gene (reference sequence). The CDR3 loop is CASSPRQGFPSSGANVLTF. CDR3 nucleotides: TGTGCCAGCAGTCCGCGACAGGGGTTCCCATCCTCTGGGGCCAACGTCCTGACTTTC.

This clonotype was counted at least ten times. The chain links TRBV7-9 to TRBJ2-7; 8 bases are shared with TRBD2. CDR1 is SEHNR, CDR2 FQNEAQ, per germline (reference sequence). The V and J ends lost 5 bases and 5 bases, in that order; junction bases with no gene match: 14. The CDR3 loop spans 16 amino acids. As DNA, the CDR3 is TGTGCCAGCAGCAGGGGACGGGGGGGAGGTGGAGACGAGCAGTACTTC. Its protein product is CASSRGRGGGGDEQYF.

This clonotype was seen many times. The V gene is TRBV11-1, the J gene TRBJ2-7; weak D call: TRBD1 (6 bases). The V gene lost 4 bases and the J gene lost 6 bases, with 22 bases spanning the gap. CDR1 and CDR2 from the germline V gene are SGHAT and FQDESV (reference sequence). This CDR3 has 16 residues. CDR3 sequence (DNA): TGTGCCAGCAGCTCTGCGTCCTCATCGACAGGTTTCGAGCAGTACTTC. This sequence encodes CASSSASSSTGFEQYF. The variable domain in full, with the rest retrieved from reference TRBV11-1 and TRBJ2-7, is EAEVAQSPRYKITEKSQAVAFWCDPISGHATLYWYRQILGQGPELLVQFQDESVVDDSQLPKDRFSAERLKGVDSTLKIQPAELGDSAMYLCASSSASSSTGFEQYFGPGTRLTVT.

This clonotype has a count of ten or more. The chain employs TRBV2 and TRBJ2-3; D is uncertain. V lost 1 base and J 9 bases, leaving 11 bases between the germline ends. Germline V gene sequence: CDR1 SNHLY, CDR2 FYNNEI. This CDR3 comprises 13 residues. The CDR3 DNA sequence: TGTGCCAGCAGTGAAGGGCGCCTAGGGACGCAGTATTTT. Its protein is CASSEGRLGTQYF.

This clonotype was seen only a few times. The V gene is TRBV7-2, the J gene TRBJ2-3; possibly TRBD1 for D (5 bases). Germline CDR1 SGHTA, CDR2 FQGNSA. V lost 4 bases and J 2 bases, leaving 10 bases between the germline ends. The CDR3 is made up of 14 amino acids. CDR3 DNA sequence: TGTGCCAGCAGCTCCCGACAGCTCACAGATACGCAGTATTTT. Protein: CASSSRQLTDTQYF. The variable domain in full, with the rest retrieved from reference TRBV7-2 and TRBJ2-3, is GAGVSQSPSNKVTEKGKDVELRCDPISGHTALYWYRQSLGQGLEFLIYFQGNSAPDKSGLPSDRFSAERTGGSVSTLTIQRTQQEDSAVYLCASSSRQLTDTQYFGPGTRLTVL.

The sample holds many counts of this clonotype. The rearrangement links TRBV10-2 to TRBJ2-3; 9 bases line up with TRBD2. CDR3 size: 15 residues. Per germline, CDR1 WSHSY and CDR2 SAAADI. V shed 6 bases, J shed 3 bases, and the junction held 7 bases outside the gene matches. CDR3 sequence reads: CASSGAGGTTDTQYF. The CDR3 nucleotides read TGCGCCAGCAGCGGAGCGGGAGGAACAACAGATACGCAGTATTTT.

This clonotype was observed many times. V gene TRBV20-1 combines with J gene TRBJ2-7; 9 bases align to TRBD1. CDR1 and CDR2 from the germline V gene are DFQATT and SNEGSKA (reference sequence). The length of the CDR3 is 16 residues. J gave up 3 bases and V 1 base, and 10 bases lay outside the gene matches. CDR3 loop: CSARVPTDRGFYEQYF. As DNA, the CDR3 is TGCAGTGCTAGAGTACCGACGGACAGGGGTTTCTACGAGCAGTACTTC.

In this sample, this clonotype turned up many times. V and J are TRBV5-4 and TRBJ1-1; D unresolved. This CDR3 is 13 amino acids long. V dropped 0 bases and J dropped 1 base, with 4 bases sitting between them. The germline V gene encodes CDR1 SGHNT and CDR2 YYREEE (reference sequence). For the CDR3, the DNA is TGTGCCAGCAGCTTGGATCAGAACACTGAAGCTTTCTTT. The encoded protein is CASSLDQNTEAFF.

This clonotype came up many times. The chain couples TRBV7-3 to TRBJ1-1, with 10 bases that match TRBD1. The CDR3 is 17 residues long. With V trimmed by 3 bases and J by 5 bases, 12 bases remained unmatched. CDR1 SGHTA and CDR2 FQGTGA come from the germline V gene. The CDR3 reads CASSFAGTGALRTEAFF. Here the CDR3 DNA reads TGTGCCAGCAGCTTCGCCGGGACAGGGGCCTTGCGGACTGAAGCTTTCTTT.

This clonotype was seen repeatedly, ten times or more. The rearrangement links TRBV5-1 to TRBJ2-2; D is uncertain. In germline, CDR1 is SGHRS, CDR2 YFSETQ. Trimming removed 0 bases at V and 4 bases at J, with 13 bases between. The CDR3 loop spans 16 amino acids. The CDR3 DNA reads TGCGCCAGCAGCTTGGGAGGCACCTCGAGCACCGGGGAGCTGTTTTTT. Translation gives CASSLGGTSSTGELFF.

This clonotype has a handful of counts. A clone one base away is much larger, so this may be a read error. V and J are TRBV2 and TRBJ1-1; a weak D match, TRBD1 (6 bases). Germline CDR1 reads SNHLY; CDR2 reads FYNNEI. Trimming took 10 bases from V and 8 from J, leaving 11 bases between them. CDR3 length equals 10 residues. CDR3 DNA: TGTGCCATAAAGGGGGGAGAAGCTTTCTTT. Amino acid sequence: CAIKGGEAFF.

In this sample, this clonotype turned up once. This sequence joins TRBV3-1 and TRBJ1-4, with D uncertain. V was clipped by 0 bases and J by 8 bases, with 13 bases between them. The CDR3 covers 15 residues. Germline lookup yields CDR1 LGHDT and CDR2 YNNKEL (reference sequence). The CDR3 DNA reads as TGTGCCAGCAGCCAAGAGTCAGGACGGAGAGAAAAACTGTTTTTT. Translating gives CASSQESGRREKLFF.

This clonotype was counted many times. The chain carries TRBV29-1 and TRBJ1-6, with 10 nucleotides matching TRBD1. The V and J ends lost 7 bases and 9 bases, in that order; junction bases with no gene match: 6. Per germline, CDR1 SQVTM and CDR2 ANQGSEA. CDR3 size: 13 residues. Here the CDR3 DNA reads TGCAGCGCCGGGGACAGGGGAAGTTCACCCCTCCACTTT. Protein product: CSAGDRGSSPLHF.

CDR3 residues: CASSGGQGMYEQYF. DNA for the CDR3: TGTGCCAGCAGCGGGGGACAGGGGATGTACGAGCAGTACTTC. This chain connects TRBV5-6 to TRBJ2-7, with 10 bases aligning to TRBD1. The CDR3 runs 14 residues. The trim removed 4 bases at V and 4 bases at J, leaving 5 bases unmatched. Germline lookup yields CDR1 SGHDT and CDR2 YYEEEE.

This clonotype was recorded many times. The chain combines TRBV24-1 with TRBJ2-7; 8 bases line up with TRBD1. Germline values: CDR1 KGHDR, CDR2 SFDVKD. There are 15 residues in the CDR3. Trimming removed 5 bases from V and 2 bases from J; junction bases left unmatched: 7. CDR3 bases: TGTGCCACCAGTGGGCCGGGACAGGTGGCCTACGAGCAGTACTTC. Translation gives CATSGPGQVAYEQYF.

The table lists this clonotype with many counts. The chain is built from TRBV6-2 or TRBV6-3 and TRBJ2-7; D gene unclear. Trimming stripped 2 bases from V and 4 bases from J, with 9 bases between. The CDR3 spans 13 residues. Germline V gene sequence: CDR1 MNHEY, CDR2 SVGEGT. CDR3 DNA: TGTGCCAGCAGTTACAACGAGGTATACGAGCAGTACTTC. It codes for CASSYNEVYEQYF.

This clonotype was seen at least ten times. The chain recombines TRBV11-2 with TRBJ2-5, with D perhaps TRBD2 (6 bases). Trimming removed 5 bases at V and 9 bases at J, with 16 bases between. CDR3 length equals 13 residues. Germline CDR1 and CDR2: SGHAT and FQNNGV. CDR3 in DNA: TGTGCCAGCAGCATAGGACCCGGAGGGGCCCAGTACTTC. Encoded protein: CASSIGPGGAQYF.

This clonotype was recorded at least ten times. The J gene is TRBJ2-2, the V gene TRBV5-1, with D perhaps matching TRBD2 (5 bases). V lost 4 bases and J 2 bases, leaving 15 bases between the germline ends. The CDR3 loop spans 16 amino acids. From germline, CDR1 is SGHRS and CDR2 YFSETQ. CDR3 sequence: CASSVSVSSNTGELFF. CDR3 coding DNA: TGCGCCAGCAGCGTTAGCGTCTCCTCAAACACCGGGGAGCTGTTTTTT.

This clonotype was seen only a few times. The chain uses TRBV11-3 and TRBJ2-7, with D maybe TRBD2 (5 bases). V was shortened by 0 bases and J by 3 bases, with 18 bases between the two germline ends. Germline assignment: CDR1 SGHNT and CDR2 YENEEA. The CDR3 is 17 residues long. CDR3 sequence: CASSLDEDSPSGYEQYF. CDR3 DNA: TGTGCCAGCAGCTTAGACGAGGACTCCCCGAGCGGCTACGAGCAGTACTTC.

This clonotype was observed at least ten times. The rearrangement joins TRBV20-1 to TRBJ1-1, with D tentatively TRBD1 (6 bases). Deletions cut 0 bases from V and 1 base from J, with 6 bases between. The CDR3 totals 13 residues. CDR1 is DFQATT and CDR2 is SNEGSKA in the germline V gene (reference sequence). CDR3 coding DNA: TGCAGTGCTAGAGAGACAGGGAACACTGAAGCTTTCTTT. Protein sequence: CSARETGNTEAFF.

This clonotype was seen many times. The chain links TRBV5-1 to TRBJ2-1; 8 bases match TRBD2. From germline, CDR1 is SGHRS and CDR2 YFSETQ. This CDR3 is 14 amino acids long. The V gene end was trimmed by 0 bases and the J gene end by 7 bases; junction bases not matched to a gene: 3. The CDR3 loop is CASSLAGRDNEQFF. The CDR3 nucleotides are TGCGCCAGCAGCTTGGCCGGGAGGGATAATGAGCAGTTCTTC.

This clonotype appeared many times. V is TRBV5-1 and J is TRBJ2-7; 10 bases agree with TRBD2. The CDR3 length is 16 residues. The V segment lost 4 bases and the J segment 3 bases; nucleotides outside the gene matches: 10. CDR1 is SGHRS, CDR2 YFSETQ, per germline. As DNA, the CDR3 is TGCGCCAGCAGCCCTCTAGCGGGAGTAGGGGACTACGAGCAGTACTTC. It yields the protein CASSPLAGVGDYEQYF.

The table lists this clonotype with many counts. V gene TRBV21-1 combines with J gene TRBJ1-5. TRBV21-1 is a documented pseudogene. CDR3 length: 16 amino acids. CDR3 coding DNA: TGTGCCAGCAGCAAGGGAGGGTCAAATAGCAATCAGCCCCAGCATTTT. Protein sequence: CASSKGGSNSNQPQHF.

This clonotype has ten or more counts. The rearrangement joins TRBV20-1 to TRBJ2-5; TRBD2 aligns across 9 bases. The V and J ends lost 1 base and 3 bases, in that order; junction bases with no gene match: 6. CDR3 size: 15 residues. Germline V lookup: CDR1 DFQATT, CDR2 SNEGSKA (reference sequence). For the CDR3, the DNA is TGCAGTGCTAGAGTCCAGTTAGCGGGAGAAGAGACCCAGTACTTC. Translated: CSARVQLAGEETQYF.

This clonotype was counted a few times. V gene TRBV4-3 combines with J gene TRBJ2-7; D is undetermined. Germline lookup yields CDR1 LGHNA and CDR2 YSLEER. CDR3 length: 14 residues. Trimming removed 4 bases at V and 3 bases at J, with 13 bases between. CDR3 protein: CASSRNSQVYEQYF. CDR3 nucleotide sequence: TGCGCCAGCAGCCGAAACTCCCAGGTCTACGAGCAGTACTTC.

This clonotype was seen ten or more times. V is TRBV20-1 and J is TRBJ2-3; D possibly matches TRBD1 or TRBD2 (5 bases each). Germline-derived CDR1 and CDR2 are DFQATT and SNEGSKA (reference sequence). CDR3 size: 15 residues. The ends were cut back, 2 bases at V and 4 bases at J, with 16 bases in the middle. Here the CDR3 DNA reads TGCAGTGCTAGATATTCGGGACGGACTCCAGATACGCAGTATTTT. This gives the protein CSARYSGRTPDTQYF.

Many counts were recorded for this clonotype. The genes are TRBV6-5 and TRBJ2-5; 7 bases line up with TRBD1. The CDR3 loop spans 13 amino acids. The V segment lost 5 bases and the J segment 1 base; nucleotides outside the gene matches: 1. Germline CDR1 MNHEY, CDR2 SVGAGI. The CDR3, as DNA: TGTGCCAGCAGTACAGGGGCCCAAGAGACCCAGTACTTC. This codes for CASSTGAQETQYF.

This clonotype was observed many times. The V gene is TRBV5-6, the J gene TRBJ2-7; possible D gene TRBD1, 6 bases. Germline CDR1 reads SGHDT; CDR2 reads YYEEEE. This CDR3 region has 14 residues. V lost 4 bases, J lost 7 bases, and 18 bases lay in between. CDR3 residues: CASSVKGRGREQYF. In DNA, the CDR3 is TGTGCCAGCAGCGTGAAGGGCAGGGGAAGGGAGCAGTACTTC.